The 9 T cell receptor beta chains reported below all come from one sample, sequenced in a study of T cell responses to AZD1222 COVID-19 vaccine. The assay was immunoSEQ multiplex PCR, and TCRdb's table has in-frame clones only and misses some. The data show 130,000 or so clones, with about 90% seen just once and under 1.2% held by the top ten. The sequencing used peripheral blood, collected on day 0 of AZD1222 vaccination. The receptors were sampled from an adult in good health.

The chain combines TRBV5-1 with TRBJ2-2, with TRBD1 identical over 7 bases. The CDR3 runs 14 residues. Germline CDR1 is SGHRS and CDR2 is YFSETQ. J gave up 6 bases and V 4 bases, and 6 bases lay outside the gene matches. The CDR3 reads CASSHQGDAGELFF. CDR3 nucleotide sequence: TGCGCCAGCAGCCATCAGGGGGACGCCGGGGAGCTGTTTTTT.

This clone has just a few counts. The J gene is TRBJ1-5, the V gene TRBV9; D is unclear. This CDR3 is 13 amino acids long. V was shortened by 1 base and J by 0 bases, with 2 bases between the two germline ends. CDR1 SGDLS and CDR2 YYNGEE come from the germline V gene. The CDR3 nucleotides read TGTGCCAGCAGCGTAAATAGCAATCAGCCCCAGCATTTT. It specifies CASSVNSNQPQHF. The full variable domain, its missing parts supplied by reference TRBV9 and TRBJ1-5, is DSGVTQTPKHLITATGQRVTLRCSPRSGDLSVYWYQQSLDQGLQFLIQYYNGEERAKGNILERFSAQQFPDLHSELNLSSLELGDSALYFCASSVNSNQPQHFGDGTRLSIL.

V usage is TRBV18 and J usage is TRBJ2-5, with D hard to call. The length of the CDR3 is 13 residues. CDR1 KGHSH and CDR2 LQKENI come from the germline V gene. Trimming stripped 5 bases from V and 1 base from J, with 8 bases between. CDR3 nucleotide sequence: TGTGCCAGCTCATACAAGTCCCAAGAGACCCAGTACTTC. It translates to CASSYKSQETQYF.

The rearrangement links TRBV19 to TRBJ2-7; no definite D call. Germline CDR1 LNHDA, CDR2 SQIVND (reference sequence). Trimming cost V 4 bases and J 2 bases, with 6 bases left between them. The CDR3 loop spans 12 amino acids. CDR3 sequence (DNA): TGTGCCAGTAGTACCTCCCCCTACGAGCAGTACTTC. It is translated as CASSTSPYEQYF.

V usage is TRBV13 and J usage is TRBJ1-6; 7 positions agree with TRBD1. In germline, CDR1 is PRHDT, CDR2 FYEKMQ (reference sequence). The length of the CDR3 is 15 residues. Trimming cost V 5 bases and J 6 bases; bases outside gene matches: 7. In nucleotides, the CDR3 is TGTGCCAGCAGCGGAACAGGGACAGTTAATTCACCCCTCCACTTT. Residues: CASSGTGTVNSPLHF. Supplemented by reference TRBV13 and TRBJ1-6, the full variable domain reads AAGVIQSPRHLIKEKRETATLKCYPIPRHDTVYWYQQGPGQDPQFLISFYEKMQSDKGSIPDRFSAQQFSDYHSELNMSSLELGDSALYFCASSGTGTVNSPLHFGNGTRLTVT.

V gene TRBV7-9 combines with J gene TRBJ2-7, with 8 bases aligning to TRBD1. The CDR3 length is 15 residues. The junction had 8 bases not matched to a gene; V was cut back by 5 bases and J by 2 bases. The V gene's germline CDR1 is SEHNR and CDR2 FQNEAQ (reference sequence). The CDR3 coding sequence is TGTGCCAGCAGCCGTCCCGACAGGGGAGCCTACGAGCAGTACTTC. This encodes CASSRPDRGAYEQYF.

CDR3 in amino acids: CASSLQGAGNTEAFF. The DNA of the CDR3 is TGTGCCAGCAGCTTGCAGGGGGCTGGGAACACTGAAGCTTTCTTT. This chain links TRBV5-5 with TRBJ1-1; TRBD1 matches at 8 bases. This CDR3 comprises 15 residues. With V trimmed by 1 base and J by 1 base, 3 bases remained unmatched. Germline V gene data show CDR1 as SGHKS and CDR2 as YYEKEE (reference sequence).

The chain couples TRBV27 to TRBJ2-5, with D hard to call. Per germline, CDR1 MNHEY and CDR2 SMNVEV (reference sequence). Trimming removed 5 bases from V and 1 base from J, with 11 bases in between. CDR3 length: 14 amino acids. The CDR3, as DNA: TGTGCCAGCAGTCTTTATGGACCCCAAGAGACCCAGTACTTC. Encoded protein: CASSLYGPQETQYF.

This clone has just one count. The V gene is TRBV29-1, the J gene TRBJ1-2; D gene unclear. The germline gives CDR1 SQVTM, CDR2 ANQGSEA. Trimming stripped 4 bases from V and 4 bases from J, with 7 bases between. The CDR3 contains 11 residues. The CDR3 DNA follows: TGCAGCGTTGCAGCAATCTATGGCTACACCTTC. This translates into CSVAAIYGYTF.